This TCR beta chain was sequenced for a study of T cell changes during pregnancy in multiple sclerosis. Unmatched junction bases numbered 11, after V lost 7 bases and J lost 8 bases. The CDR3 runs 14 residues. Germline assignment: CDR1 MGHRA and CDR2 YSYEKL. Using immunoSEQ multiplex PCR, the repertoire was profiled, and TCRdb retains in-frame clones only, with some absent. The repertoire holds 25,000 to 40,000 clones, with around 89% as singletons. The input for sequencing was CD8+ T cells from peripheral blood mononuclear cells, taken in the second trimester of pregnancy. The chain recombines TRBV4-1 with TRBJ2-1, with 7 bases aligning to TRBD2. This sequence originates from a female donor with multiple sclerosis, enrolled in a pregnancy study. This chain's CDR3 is CASKKGRESDEQFF. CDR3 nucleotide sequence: TGCGCCAGCAAAAAAGGGCGGGAGAGTGATGAGCAGTTCTTC.